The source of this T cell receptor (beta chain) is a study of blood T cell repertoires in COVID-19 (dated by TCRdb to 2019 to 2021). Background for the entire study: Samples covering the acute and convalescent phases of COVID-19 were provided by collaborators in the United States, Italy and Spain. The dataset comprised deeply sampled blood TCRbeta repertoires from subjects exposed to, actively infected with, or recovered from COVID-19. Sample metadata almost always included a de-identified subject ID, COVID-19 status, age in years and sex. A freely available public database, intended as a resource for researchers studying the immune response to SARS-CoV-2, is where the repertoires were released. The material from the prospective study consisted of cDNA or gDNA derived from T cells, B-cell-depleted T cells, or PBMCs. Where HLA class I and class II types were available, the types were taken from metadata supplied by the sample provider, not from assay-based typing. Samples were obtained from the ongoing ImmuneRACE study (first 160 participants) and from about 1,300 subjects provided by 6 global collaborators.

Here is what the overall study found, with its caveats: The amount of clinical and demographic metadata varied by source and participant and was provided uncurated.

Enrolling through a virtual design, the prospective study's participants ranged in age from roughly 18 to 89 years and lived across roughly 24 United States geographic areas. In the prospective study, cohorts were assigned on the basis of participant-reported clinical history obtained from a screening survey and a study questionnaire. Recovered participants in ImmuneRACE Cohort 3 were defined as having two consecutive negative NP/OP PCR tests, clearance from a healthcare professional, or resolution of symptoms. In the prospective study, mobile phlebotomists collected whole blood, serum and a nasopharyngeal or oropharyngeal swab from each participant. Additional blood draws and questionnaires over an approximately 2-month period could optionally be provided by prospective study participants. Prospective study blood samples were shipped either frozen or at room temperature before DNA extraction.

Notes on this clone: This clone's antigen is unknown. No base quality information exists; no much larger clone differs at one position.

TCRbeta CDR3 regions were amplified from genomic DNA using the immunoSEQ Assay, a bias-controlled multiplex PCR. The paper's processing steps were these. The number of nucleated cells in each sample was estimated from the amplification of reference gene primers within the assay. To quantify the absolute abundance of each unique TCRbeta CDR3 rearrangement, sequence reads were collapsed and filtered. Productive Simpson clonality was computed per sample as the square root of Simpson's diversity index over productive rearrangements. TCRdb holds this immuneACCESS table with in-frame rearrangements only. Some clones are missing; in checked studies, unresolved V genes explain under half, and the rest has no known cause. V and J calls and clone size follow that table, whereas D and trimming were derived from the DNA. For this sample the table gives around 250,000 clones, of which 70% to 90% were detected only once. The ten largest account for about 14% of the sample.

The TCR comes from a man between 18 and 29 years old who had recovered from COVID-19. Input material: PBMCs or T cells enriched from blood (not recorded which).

CDR3 reads: CASSQGTGATYEQYF. The nucleotide sequence is TGCGCCAGCAGCCAGGGGACAGGGGCAACCTACGAGCAGTACTTC. The chain is made from TRBV4-1 and TRBJ2-7, with 10 bases aligning to TRBD1. V ends up 3 bases short and J 2 bases short, with an unmatched junction base count of 4. There are 15 amino acids in the CDR3, from cysteine to phenylalanine inclusive. The DNA shown is the 45-base CDR3, in frame from base 1. CDR1 and CDR2 are drawn from the germline V gene: MGHRA, YSYEKL.